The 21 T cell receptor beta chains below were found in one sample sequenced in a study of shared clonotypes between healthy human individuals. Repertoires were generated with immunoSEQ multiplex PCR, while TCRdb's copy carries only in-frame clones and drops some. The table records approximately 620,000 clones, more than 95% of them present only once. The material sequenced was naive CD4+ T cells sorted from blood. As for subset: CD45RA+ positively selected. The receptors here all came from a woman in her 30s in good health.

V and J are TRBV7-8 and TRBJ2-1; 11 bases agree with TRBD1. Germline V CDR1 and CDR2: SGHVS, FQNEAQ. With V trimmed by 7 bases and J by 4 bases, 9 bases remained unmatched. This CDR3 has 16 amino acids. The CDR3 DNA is TGTGCCAGCACCTCCTCGGACAGGGGGCGTTACAATGAGCAGTTCTTC. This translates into CASTSSDRGRYNEQFF.

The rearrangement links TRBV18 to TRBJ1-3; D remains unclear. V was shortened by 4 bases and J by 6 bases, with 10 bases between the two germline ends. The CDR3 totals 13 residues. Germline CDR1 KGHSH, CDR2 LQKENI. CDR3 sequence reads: CASSLTTVNTIYF. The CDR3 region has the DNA TGTGCCAGCTCACTAACAACGGTAAACACCATATATTTT.

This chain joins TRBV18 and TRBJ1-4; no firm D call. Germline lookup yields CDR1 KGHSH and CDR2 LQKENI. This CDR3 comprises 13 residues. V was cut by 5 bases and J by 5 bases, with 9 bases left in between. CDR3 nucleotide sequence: TGTGCCAGCTCAGGCTCAGAGAATGAAAAACTGTTTTTT. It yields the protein CASSGSENEKLFF.

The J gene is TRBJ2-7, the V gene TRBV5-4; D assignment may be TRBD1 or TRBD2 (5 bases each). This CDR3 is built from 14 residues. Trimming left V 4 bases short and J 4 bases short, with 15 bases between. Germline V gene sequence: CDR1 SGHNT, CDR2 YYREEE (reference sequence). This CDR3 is CASSPGASPYEQYF. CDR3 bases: TGTGCCAGCAGCCCCGGGGCTTCCCCATACGAGCAGTACTTC.

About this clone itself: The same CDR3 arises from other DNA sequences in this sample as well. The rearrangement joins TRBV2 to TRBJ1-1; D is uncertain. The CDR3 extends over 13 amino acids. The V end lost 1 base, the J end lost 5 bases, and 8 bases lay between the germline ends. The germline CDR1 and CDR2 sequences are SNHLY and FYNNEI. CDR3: CASSEEGVTEAFF. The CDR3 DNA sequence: TGTGCCAGCAGTGAAGAGGGCGTGACTGAAGCTTTCTTT.

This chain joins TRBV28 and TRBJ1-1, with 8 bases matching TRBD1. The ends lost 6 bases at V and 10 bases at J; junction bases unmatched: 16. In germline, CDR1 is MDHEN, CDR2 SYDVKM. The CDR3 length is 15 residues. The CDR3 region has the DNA TGTGCCAGCAGCAGGGGGGGGACAGGATCCAGGGGAGCTTTCTTT. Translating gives CASSRGGTGSRGAFF.

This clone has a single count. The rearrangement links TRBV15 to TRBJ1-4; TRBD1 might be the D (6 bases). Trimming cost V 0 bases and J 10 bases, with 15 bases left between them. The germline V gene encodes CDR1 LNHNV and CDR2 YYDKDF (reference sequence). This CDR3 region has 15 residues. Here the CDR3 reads CATSREYRVPGKLFF. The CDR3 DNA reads TGTGCCACCAGCAGAGAATACAGGGTGCCGGGAAAACTGTTTTTT.

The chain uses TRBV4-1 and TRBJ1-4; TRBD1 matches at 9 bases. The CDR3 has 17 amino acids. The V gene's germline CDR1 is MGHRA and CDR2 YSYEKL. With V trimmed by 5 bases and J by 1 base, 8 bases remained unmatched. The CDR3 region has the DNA TGCGCCAGCAGCTCGAACAGGGGGCGAGTAACTAATGAAAAACTGTTTTTT. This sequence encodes CASSSNRGRVTNEKLFF.

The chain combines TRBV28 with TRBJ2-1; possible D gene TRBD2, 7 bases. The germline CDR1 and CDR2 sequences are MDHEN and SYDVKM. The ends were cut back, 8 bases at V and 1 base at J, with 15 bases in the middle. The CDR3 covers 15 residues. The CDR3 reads CASRGGGWSYNEQFF. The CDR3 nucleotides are TGTGCCAGCCGTGGGGGGGGCTGGTCCTACAATGAGCAGTTCTTC.

CDR3 in DNA: TGTGCCAGCAGCTTACATTCATCGAGGGTACCTAGCGAGCAGTACTTC. Its protein product is CASSLHSSRVPSEQYF. V usage is TRBV7-9 and J usage is TRBJ2-7; TRBD2 might be the D (5 bases). Germline CDR1 reads SEHNR; CDR2 reads FQNEAQ (reference sequence). This CDR3 has 16 residues. Trimming stripped 2 bases from V and 6 bases from J, with 20 bases between.

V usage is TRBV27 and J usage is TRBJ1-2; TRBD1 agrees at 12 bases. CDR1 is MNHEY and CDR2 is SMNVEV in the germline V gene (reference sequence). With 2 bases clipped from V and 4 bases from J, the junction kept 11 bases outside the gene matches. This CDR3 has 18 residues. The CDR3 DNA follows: TGTGCCAGCAGTTTAGGGCCGGGACAGGGGGCGCAGGGCTATGGCTACACCTTC. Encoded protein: CASSLGPGQGAQGYGYTF.

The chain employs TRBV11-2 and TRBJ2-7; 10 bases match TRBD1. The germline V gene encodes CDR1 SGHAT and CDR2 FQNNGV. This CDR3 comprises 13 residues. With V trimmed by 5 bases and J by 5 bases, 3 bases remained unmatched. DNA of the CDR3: TGTGCCAGCAGCCTCGGGACAGGGGACGAGCAGTACTTC. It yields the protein CASSLGTGDEQYF.

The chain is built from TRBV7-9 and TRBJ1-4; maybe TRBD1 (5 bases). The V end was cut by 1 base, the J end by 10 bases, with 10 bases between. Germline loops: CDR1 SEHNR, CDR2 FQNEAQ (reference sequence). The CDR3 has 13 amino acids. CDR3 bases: TGTGCCAGCAGCTTAGGAGCGGGGACAAAACTGTTTTTT. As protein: CASSLGAGTKLFF.

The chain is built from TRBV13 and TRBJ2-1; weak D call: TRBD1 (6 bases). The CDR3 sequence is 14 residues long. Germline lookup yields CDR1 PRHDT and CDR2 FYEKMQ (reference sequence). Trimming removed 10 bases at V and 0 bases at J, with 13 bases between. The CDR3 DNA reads TGTGCCACCCTAACAGGGAACTCCTACAATGAGCAGTTCTTC. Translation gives CATLTGNSYNEQFF.

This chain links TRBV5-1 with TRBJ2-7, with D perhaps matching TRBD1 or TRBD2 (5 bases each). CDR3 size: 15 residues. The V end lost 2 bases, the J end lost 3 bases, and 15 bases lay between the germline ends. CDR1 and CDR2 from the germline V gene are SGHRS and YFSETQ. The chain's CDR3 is CASSFGLVGDYEQYF. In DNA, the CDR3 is TGCGCCAGCAGCTTTGGTTTGGTGGGGGACTACGAGCAGTACTTC.

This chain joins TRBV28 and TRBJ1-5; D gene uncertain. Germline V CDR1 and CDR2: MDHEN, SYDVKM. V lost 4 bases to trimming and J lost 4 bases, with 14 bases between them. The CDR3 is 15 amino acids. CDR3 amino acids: CASSSLPAPNQPQHF. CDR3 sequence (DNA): TGTGCCAGCAGTTCCCTCCCCGCTCCTAATCAGCCCCAGCATTTT.

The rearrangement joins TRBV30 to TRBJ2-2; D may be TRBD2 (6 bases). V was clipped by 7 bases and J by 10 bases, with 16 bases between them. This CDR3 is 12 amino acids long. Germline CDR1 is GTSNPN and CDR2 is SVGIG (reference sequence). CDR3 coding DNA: TGTGCCTTCCGGGACTCCAGGGAGGAGCTGTTTTTT. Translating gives CAFRDSREELFF.

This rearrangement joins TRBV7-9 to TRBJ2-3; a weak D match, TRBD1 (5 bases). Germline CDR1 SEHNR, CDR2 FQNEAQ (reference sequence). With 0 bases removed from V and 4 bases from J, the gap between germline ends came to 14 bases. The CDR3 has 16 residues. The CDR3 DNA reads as TGTGCCAGCAGCTTAGCCGTGAACCAAGGGGCAGATACGCAGTATTTT. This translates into CASSLAVNQGADTQYF.

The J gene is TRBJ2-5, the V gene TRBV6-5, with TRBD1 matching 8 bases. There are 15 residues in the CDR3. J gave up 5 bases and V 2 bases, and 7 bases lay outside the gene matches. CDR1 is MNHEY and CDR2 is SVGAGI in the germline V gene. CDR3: CASSYRTGYRETQYF. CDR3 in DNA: TGTGCCAGCAGTTACAGGACAGGGTATCGGGAGACCCAGTACTTC.

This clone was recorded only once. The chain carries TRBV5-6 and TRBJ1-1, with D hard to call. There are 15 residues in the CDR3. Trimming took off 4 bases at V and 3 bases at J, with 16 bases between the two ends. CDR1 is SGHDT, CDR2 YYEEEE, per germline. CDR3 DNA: TGTGCCAGCAGCCGAAGAAGGTTCGGATACACTGAAGCTTTCTTT. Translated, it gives CASSRRRFGYTEAFF.

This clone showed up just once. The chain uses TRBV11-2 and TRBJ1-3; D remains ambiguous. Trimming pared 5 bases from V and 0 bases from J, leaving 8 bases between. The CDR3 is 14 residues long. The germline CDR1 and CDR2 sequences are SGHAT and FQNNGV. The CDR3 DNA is TGTGCCAGCAGCCTTAAAGGCTCTGGAAACACCATATATTTT. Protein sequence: CASSLKGSGNTIYF.